Described below is a single T cell receptor (beta chain) sequence and its context. Antigen unknown. V gave up 7 bases and J gave up 10 bases; unmatched junction bases: 15. CDR3 size: 16 residues. CDR1 is LNHDA and CDR2 is SQIVND in the germline V gene (reference sequence). Sequencing used immunoSEQ multiplex PCR; TCRdb keeps in-frame clones, though not all of them. The data show about 18,000 clones, about four fifths seen once. The sample is drawn from a study of somatic mutations in cytotoxic T cells in rheumatoid arthritis. Study at large: Collection of patient blood (30 ml EDTA) took place right after diagnosis, before any treatment. Study results and limitations: Unlike healthy controls, rheumatoid arthritis patients had CD8+ clonality that increased with age. Some patients, about an eighth of the roughly 65, had a largest CD8+ clone that exceeded 20% of CD8+ cells.

This rearrangement joins TRBV19 to TRBJ2-1; 11 bases are shared with TRBD1. The receptor was derived from an adult with rheumatoid arthritis. Sequenced material: CD8+ T cells sorted from blood. The CDR3 DNA follows: TGTGCCAGTATCGCTACCAGCCGGGACAGGGGGTGGGAGCAGTTCTTC. Its translation is CASIATSRDRGWEQFF.